Below, 8 T cell receptor beta chains from the same sample are listed, as sequenced in a study of blood T cells in healthy people across ages. The use of a sample-barcoded 5' primer and a J-beta primer mix characterized a second PCR of about 7 to 12 cycles. TCRdb fed the 5' RACE reads into MiXCR, producing one record per CDR3 protein. Altogether roughly 1.6 million distinct CDR3 sequences are present, roughly a third being singletons, with the ten largest covering around 10%. Sequenced sample: blood. These receptors originate from a woman younger than 45 in good health.

This clonotype was counted between two and nine times. V gene TRBV28 combines with J gene TRBJ2-4, with D possibly TRBD2 on 5 matching bases. The CDR3 has 16 residues. The V end lost 5 bases, the J end lost 0 bases, and 14 bases lay between the germline ends. Germline-derived CDR1 and CDR2 are MDHEN and SYDVKM. CDR3 sequence reads: CASSLTDSLAKNIQYF. The CDR3 coding sequence is TGTGCCAGCAGTCTAACGGACTCGCTAGCCAAAAACATTCAGTACTTC.

The genes are TRBV7-9 and TRBJ1-2; D gene ambiguous. This CDR3 is built from 13 residues. Germline V gives CDR1 SEHNR, CDR2 FQNEAQ (reference sequence). Trimming pared 2 bases from V and 7 bases from J, leaving 11 bases between. The CDR3 coding sequence is TGTGCCAGCAGCTTAAGTACAGCCCCTGGCTACACCTTC. It specifies CASSLSTAPGYTF.

The J gene is TRBJ2-1, the V gene TRBV5-6, with 10 nucleotides matching TRBD1. The J segment lost 6 bases and the V segment lost 5 bases, leaving 5 bases of the junction unmatched. Per germline, CDR1 SGHDT and CDR2 YYEEEE. The CDR3 consists of 14 residues. CDR3 loop: CASRRRTGGNEQFF. CDR3 coding DNA: TGTGCCAGCAGAAGGCGGACAGGGGGCAATGAGCAGTTCTTC.

The chain employs TRBV10-3 and TRBJ1-6, with 10 bases lining up with TRBD1. Germline V CDR1 and CDR2: ENHRY, SYGVKD. With V trimmed by 5 bases and J by 7 bases, 8 bases remained unmatched. The CDR3 consists of 16 residues. The chain's CDR3 is CAISSPGGQGNSPLHF. The CDR3 DNA sequence: TGTGCCATCAGTTCCCCAGGGGGACAGGGGAATTCACCCCTCCACTTT.

The V call is TRBV3-1, the J call TRBJ2-4, with 7 bases identical to TRBD2. The DNA end lines up better with TRBJ2-5; the J call may be wrong. The CDR3 has 16 amino acids. CDR1 and CDR2 (germline): LGHDT, YNNKEL (reference sequence). DNA of the CDR3: TGTGCCAGCAGCCAAGTATGGGGACTAAACCAAGAGACCCAGTACTTC. This translates into CASSQVWGLNQETQYF.

Here the CDR3 DNA reads TGTGCCAGCACCCCTTTATGGCCTGGGAATGAGCAGTTCTTC. Translating it yields CASTPLWPGNEQFF. The chain joins TRBV7-6 to TRBJ2-1; D uncertain. The germline gives CDR1 SGHVS, CDR2 FNYEAQ. V lost 7 bases, J lost 7 bases, and 17 bases lay in between. This CDR3 region has 14 residues.

This clonotype appeared a few times. This rearrangement joins TRBV9 to TRBJ1-2; TRBD1 matches at 8 bases. Germline CDR1 reads SGDLS; CDR2 reads YYNGEE. This CDR3 is 12 amino acids long. V was clipped by 4 bases and J by 7 bases; unmatched bases: 3. The CDR3 DNA follows: TGTGCCAGCAGCAAAACAGGGGGTGGCTACACCTTC. Translation: CASSKTGGGYTF.

The gene calls are TRBV2 and TRBJ2-1, with 10 nucleotides matching TRBD2. The CDR3 loop spans 17 amino acids. V lost 2 bases to trimming and J lost 3 bases; unmatched junction nucleotides: 7. Germline V CDR1 and CDR2: SNHLY, FYNNEI. The CDR3 DNA is TGTGCCAGCAGTGAAAGGCGGATAGCGGGGGGCTACAATGAGCAGTTCTTC. It yields the protein CASSERRIAGGYNEQFF.